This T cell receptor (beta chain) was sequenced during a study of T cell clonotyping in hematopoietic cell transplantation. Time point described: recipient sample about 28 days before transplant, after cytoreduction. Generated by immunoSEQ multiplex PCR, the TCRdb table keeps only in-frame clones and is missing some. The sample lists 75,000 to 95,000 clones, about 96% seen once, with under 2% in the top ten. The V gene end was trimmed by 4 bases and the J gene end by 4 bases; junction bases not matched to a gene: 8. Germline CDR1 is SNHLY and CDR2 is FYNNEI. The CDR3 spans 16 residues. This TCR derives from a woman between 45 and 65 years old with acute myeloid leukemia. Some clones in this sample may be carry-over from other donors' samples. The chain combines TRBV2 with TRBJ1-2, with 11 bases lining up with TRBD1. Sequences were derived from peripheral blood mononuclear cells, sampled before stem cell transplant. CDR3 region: CASSAWTGGASYGYTF. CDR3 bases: TGTGCCAGCAGTGCCTGGACAGGGGGCGCTTCCTATGGCTACACCTTC.